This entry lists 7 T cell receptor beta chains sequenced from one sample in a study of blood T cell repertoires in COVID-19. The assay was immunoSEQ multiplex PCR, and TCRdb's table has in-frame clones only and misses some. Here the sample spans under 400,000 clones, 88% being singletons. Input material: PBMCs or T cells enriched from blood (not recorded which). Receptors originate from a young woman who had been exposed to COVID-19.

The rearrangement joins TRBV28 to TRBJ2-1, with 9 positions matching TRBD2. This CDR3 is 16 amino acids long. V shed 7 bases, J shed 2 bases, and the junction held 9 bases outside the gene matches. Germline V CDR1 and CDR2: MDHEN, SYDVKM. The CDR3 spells CASTSIAGAPYNEQFF. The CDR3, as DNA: TGTGCCAGCACCTCCATAGCGGGAGCCCCCTACAATGAGCAGTTCTTC.

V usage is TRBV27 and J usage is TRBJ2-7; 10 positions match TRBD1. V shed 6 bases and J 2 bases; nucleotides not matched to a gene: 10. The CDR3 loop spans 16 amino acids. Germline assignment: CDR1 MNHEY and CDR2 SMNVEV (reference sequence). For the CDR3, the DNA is TGTGCCAGCAGAAGAAGACAGGGGGCGGCTACCTACGAGCAGTACTTC. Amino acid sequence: CASRRRQGAATYEQYF.

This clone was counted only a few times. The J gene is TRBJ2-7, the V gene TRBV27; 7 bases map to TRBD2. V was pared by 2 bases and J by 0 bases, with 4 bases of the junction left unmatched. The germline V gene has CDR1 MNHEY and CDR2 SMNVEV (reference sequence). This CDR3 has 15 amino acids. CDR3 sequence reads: CASSLMASGSYEQYF. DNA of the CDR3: TGTGCCAGCAGTTTAATGGCTAGCGGCTCCTACGAGCAGTACTTC.

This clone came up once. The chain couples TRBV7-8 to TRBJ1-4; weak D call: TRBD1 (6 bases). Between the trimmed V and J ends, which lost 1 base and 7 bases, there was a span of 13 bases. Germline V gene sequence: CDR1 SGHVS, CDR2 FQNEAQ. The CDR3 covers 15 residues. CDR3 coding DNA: TGTGCCAGCAGCTTAGGAAGGGGGTTCAGTGAAAAACTGTTTTTT. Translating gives CASSLGRGFSEKLFF.

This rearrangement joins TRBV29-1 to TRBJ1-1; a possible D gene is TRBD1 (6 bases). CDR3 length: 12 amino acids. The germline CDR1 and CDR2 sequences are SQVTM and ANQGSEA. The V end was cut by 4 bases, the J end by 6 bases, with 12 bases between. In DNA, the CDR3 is TGCAGCGTTGGGCTGGGGGCCTCTGAAGCTTTCTTT. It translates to CSVGLGASEAFF.

The CDR3 loop is CASSPGQGAYNEQFF. In nucleotides, the CDR3 is TGTGCCAGCAGCCCAGGACAGGGGGCGTACAATGAGCAGTTCTTC. The rearrangement joins TRBV11-2 to TRBJ2-1; 11 bases line up with TRBD1. The V gene's germline CDR1 is SGHAT and CDR2 FQNNGV. Losses at the gene ends were 5 bases for V and 4 bases for J; bases not matched to a gene: 4. This CDR3 is built from 15 residues.

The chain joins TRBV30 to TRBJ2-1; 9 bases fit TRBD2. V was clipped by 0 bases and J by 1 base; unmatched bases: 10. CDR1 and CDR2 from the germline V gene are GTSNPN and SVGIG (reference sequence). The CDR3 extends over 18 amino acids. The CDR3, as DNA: TGTGCCTGGAGTGTATTTTTAGCGGGAGTTAGGTCCTACAATGAGCAGTTCTTC. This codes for CAWSVFLAGVRSYNEQFF. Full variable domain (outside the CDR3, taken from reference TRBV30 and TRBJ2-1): SQTIHQWPATLVQPVGSPLSLECTVEGTSNPNLYWYRQAAGRGLQLLFYSVGIGQISSEVPQNLSASRPQDRQFILSSKKLLLSDSGFYLCAWSVFLAGVRSYNEQFFGPGTRLTVL.